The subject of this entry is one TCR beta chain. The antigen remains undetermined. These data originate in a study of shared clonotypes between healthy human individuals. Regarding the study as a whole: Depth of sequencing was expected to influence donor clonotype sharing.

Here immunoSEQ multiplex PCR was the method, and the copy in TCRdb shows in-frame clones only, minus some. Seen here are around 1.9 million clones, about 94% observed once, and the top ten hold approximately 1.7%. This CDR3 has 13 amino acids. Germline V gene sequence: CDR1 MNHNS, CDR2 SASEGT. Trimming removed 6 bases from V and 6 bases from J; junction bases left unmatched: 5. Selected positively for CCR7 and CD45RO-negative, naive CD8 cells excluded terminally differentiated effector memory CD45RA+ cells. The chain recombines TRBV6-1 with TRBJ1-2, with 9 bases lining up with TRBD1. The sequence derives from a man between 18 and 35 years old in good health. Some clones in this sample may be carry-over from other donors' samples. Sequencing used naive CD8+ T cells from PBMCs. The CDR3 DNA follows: TGTGCCAGCAGCAAGGGACAGGGCCATGGCTACACCTTC. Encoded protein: CASSKGQGHGYTF.